A few counts support the clone carrying this T cell receptor beta chain. Its antigen is unidentified. The record originates from a study of TIL therapy for anti-PD-1-resistant metastatic lung cancer. General study results and limits: This highly selected cohort may not generalize to typical lung cancer patients. Compared with baseline intratumoral T cells, expanded TIL cultures were more clonal and less diverse (6% vs 31%).

Time point reported: pre-treatment sample, taken before nivolumab and TIL therapy. Pleural nodules or supraclavicular lymph nodes made up most of the excised metastases sampled. Progressing patients received lymphodepletion, expanded TIL infusion and IL-2. This was the immunoSEQ v3 assay. Survey-level samples got 2 million or so read pairs; deep-level samples got about 5-6 million. Clones were read by immunoSEQ multiplex PCR, and TCRdb kept only the in-frame ones, dropping some. The sample records more than 90,000 clones, roughly two thirds being singletons. CDR3 size: 15 residues. CDR1 and CDR2 from the germline V gene are SNHLY and FYNNEI. V gave up 6 bases and J gave up 7 bases; unmatched junction bases: 12.

This sample comprised tumor tissue, obtained at baseline. The V call is TRBV2, the J call TRBJ1-5; 7 bases agree with TRBD1. The receptor was derived from a person aged 25 to 85 with non-small cell lung cancer. In DNA form, the CDR3 reads TGTGCCAGCAGCCCCAGGGGGAACCGGGAACAGCCCCAGCATTTT. It translates to CASSPRGNREQPQHF.